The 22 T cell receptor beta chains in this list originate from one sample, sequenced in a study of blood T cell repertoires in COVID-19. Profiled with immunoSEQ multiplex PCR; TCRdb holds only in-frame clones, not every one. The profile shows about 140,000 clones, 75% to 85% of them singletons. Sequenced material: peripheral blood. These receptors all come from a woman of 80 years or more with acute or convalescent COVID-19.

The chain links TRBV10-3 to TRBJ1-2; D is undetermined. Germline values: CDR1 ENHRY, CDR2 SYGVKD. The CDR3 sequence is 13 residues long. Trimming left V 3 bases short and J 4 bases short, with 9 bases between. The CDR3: CAISDAGAYGYTF. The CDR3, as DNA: TGTGCCATCAGTGACGCGGGTGCCTATGGCTACACCTTC.

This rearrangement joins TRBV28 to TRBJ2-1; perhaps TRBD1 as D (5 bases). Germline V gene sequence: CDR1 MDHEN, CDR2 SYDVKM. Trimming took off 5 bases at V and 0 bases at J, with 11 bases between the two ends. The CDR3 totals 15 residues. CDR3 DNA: TGTGCCAGCAGTGCCGGCGACAGCTCCTACAATGAGCAGTTCTTC. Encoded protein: CASSAGDSSYNEQFF.

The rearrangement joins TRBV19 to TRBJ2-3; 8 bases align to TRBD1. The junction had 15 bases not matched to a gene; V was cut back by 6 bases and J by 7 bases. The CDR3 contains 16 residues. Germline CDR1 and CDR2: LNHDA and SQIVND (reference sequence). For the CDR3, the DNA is TGTGCCAGTAGCCAAATGGGACAGGTTCTAGGGTATACGCAGTATTTT. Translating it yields CASSQMGQVLGYTQYF. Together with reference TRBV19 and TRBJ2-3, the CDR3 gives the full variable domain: DGGITQSPKYLFRKEGQNVTLSCEQNLNHDAMYWYRQDPGQGLRLIYYSQIVNDFQKGDIAEGYSVSREKKESFPLTVTSAQKNPTAFYLCASSQMGQVLGYTQYFGPGTRLTVL.

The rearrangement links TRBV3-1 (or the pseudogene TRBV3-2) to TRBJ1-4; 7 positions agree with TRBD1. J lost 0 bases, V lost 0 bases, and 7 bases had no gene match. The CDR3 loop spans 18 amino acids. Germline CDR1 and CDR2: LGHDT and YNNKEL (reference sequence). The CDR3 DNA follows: TGTGCCAGCAGCCAAGACCCAGGGGGGTTTGCAACTAATGAAAAACTGTTTTTT. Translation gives CASSQDPGGFATNEKLFF.

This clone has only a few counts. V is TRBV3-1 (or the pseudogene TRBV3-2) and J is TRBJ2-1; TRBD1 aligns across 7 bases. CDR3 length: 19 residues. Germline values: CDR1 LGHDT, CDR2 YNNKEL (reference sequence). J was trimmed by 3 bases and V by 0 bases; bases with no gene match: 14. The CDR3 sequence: CASSQDLVRDSILYNEQFF. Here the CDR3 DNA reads TGTGCCAGCAGCCAAGATTTGGTCCGGGACAGCATCCTCTACAATGAGCAGTTCTTC.

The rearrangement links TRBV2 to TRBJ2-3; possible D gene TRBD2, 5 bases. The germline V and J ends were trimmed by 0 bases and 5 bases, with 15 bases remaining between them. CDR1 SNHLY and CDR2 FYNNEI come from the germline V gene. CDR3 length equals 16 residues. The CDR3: CASSEAKAPRGDTQYF. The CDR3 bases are TGTGCCAGCAGTGAAGCGAAAGCCCCACGGGGAGATACGCAGTATTTT.

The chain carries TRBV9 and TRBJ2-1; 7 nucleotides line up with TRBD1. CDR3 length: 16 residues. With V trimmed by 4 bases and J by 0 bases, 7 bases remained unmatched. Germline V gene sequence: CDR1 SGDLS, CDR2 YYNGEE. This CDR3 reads CASSLSRTGSYNEQFF. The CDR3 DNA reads TGTGCCAGCAGCCTCTCGAGGACAGGCTCCTACAATGAGCAGTTCTTC.

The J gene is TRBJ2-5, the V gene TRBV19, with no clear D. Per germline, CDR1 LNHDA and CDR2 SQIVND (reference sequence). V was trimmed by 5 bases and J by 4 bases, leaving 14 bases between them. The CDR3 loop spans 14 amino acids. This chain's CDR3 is CASSPDWAGETQYF. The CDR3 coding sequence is TGTGCCAGTAGTCCTGATTGGGCAGGAGAGACCCAGTACTTC.

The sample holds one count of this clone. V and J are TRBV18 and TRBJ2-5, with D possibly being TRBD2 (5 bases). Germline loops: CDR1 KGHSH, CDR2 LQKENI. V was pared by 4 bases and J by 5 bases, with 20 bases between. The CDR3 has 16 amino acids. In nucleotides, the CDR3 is TGTGCCAGCTCACTTTGGTCTGGACTCAATGGGGAGACCCAGTACTTC. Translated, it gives CASSLWSGLNGETQYF.

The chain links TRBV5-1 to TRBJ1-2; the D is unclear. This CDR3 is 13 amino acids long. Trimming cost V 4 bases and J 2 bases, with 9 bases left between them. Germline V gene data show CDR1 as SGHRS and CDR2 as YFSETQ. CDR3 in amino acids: CASSKAGNYGYTF. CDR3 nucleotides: TGCGCCAGCAGCAAAGCCGGGAACTATGGCTACACCTTC.

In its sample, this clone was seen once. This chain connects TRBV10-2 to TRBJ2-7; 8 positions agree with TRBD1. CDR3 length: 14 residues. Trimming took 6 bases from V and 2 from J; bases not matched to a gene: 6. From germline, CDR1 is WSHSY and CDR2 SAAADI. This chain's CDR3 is CASRGTGGPYEQYF. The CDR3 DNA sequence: TGCGCCAGCAGGGGGACAGGTGGCCCCTACGAGCAGTACTTC.

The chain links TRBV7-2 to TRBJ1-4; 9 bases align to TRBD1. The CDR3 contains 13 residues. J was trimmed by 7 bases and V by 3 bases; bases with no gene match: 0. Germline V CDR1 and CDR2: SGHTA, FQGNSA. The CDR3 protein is CASSLDRGEKLFF. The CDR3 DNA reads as TGTGCCAGCAGCTTGGACAGGGGTGAAAAACTGTTTTTT.

CDR3 nucleotides: TGTGCCAGCAGTTCAGGGATCGGCACTGAAGCTTTCTTT. It encodes CASSSGIGTEAFF. The genes are TRBV12-3 or TRBV12-4 and TRBJ1-1; a possible D gene is TRBD1 (5 bases). The CDR3 consists of 13 residues. Between the trimmed V and J ends, which lost 4 bases and 4 bases, there was a span of 10 bases.

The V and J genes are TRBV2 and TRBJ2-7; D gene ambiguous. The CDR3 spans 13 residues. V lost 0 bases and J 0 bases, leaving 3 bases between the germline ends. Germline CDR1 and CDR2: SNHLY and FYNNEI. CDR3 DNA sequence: TGTGCCAGCAGTGAAGCCAGCTCCTACGAGCAGTACTTC. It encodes CASSEASSYEQYF.

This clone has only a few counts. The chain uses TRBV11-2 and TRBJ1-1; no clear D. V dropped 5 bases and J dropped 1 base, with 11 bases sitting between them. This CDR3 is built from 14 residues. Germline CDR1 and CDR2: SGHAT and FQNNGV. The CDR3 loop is CASSNRRENTEAFF. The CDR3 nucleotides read TGTGCCAGCAGCAATAGGAGAGAGAACACTGAAGCTTTCTTT.

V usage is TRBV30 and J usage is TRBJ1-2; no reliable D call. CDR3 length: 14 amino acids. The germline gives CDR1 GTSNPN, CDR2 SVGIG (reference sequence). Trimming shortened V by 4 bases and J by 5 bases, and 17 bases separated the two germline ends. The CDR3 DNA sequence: TGTGCCTGGACTTCTCATGCAGTCTCGTATGGCTACACCTTC. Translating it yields CAWTSHAVSYGYTF.

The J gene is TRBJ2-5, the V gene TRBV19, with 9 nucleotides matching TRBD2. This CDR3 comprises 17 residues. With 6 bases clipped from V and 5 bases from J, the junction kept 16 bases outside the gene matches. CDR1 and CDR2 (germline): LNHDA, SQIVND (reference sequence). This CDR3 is CASSTRSSGIPWETQYF. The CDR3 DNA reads TGTGCCAGTAGCACCAGGTCTAGCGGGATACCATGGGAGACCCAGTACTTC.

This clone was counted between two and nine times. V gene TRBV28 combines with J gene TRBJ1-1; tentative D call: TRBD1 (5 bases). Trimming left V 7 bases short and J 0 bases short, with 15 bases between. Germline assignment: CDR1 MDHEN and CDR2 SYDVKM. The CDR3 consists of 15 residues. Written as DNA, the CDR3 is TGTGCCAGCACCTCGATACTGACAGTGAACACTGAAGCTTTCTTT. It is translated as CASTSILTVNTEAFF. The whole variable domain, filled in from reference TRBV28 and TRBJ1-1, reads DVKVTQSSRYLVKRTGEKVFLECVQDMDHENMFWYRQDPGLGLRLIYFSYDVKMKEKGDIPEGYSVSREKKERFSLILESASTNQTSMYLCASTSILTVNTEAFFGQGTRLTVV.

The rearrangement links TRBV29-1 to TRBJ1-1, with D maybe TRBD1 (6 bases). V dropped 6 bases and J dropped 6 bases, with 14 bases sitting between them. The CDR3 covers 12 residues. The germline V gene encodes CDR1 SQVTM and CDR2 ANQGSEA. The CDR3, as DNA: TGCAGCGTGGCGGGGGAGGGGGCTGAAGCTTTCTTT. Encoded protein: CSVAGEGAEAFF.

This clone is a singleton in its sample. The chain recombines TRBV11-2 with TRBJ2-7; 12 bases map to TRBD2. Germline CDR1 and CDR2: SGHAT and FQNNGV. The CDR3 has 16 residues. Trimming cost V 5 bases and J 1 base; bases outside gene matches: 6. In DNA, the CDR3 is TGTGCCAGCAGCCCTGGACTAGCGGGACTTTCCTACGAGCAGTACTTC. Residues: CASSPGLAGLSYEQYF.

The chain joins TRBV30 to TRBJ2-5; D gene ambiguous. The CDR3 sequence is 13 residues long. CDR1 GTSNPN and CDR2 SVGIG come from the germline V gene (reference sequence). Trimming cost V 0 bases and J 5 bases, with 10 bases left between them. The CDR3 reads CAWSVGSDETQYF. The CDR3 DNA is TGTGCCTGGAGTGTTGGAAGCGACGAGACCCAGTACTTC.

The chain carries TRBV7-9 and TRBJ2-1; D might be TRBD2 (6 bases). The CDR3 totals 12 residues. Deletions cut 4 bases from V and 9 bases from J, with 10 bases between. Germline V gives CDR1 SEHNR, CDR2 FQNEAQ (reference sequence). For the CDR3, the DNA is TGTGCCAGCAGCTCGGGACTTAGTGAGCAGTTCTTC. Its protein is CASSSGLSEQFF.